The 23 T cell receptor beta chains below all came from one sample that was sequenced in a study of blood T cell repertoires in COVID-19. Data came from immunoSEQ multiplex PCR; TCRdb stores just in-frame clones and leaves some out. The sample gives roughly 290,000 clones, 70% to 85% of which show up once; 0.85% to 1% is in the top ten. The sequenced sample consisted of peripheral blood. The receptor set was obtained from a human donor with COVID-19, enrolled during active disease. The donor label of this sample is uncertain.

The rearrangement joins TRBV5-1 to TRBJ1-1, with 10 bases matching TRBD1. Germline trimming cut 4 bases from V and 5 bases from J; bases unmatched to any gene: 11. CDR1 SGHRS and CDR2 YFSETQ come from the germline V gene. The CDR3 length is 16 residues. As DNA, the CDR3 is TGCGCCAGCAGCCGCTCGGACAGGGGGGGTTCTACTGAAGCTTTCTTT. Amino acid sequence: CASSRSDRGGSTEAFF.

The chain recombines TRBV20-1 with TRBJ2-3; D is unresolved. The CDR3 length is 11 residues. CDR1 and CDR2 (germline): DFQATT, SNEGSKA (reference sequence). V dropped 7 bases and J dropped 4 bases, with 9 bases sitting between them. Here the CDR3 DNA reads TGCAGTGGCCCTGGAGCAGATACGCAGTATTTT. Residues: CSGPGADTQYF.

CDR3 nucleotides: TGTGCCAGCACACGGGGGGGCTATACACAAGAGACCCAGTACTTC. Its protein is CASTRGGYTQETQYF. V and J are TRBV6-5 and TRBJ2-5; 8 nucleotides match TRBD2. Germline V CDR1 and CDR2: MNHEY, SVGAGI. The CDR3 is made up of 15 amino acids. With V trimmed by 7 bases and J by 2 bases, 9 bases remained unmatched.

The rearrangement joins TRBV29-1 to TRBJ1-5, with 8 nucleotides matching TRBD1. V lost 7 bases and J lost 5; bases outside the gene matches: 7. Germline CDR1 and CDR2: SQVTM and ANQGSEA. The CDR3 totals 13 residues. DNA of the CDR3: TGCAGCGCCGCAGGGGGCAGAGATCAGCCCCAGCATTTT. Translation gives CSAAGGRDQPQHF.

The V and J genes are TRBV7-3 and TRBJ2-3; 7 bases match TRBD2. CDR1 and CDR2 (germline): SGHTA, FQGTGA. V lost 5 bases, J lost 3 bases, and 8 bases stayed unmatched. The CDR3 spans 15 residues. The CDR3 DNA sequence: TGTGCCAGCAGCCCCGCTGGTAGCGGGACAGATACGCAGTATTTT. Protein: CASSPAGSGTDTQYF.

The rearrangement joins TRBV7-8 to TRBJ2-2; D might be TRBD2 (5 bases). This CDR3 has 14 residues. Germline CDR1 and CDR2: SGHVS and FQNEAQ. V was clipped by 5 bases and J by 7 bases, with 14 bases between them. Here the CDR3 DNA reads TGTGCCAGCAGCCGGGGTGGAGTCTTCGGGGAGCTGTTTTTT. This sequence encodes CASSRGGVFGELFF. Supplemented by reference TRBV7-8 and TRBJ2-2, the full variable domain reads GAGVSQSPRYKVAKRGQDVALRCDPISGHVSLFWYQQALGQGPEFLTYFQNEAQLDKSGLPSDRFFAERPEGSVSTLKIQRTQQEDSAVYLCASSRGGVFGELFFGEGSRLTVL.

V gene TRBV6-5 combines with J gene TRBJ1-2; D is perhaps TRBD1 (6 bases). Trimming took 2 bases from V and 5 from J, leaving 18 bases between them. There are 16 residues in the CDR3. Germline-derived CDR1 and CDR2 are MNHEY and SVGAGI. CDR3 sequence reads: CASSYTLYREWYGYTF. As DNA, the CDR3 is TGTGCCAGCAGTTACACTTTATACAGGGAATGGTATGGCTACACCTTC.

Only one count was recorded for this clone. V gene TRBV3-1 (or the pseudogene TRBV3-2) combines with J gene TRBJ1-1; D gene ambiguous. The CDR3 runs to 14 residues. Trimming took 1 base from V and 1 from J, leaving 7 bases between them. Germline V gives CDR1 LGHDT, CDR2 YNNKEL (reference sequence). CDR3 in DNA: TGTGCCAGCAGCCAAGTCTCTCGGAACACTGAAGCTTTCTTT. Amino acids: CASSQVSRNTEAFF.

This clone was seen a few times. The CDR3 DNA sequence: TGTGCCACGGAGGGCGGGAACACCGGGGAGCTGTTTTTT. As protein: CATEGGNTGELFF. The V and J genes are TRBV10-3 and TRBJ2-2; tentative D call: TRBD2 (6 bases). Germline-derived CDR1 and CDR2 are ENHRY and SYGVKD. With 10 bases removed from V and 1 base from J, the gap between germline ends came to 10 bases. The CDR3 is made up of 13 amino acids.

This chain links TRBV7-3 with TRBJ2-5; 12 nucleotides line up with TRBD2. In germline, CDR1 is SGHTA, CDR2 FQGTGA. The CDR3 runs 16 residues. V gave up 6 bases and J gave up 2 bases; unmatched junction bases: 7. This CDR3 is CASSPSGREGQETQYF. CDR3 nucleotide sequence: TGTGCCAGCAGTCCTAGCGGGAGGGAAGGGCAAGAGACCCAGTACTTC.

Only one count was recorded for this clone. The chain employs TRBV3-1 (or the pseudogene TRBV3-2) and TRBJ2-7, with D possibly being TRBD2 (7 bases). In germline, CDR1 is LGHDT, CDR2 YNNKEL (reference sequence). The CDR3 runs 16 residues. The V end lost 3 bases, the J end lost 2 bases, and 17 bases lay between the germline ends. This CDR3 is CASSQLGGTPTYEQYF. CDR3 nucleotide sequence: TGTGCCAGCAGCCAGTTGGGGGGGACACCCACCTACGAGCAGTACTTC.

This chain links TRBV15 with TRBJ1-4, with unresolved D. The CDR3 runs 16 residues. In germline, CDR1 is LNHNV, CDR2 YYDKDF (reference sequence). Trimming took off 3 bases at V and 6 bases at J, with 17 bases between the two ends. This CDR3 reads CATSSYGPPEDEKLFF. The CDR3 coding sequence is TGTGCCACCAGCAGTTATGGTCCTCCCGAGGATGAAAAACTGTTTTTT.

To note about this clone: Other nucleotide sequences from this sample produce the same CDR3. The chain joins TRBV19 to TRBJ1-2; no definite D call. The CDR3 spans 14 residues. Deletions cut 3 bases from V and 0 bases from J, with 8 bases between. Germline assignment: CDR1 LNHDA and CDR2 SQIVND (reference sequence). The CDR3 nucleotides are TGTGCCAGTAGTATGACTGGAGCTAACTATGGCTACACCTTC. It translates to CASSMTGANYGYTF.

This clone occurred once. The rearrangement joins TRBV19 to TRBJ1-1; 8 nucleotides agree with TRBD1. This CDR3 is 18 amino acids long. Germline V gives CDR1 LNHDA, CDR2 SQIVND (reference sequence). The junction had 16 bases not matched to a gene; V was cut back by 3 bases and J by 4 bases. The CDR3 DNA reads TGTGCCAGTAGTATTCTACGAGACAGGGGCTTTTCGACCACTGAAGCTTTCTTT. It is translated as CASSILRDRGFSTTEAFF.

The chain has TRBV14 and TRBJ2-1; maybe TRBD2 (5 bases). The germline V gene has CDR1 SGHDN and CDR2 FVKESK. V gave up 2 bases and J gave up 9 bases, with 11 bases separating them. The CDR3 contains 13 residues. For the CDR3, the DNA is TGTGCCAGCAGCCAAACTAGGGCCAGTGAGCAGTTCTTC. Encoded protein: CASSQTRASEQFF.

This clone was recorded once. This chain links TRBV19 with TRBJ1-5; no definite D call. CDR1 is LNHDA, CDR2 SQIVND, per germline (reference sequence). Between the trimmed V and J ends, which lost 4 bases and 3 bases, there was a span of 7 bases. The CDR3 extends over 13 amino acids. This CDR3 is CASSTGLNQPQHF. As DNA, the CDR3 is TGTGCCAGTAGTACTGGCCTCAATCAGCCCCAGCATTTT.

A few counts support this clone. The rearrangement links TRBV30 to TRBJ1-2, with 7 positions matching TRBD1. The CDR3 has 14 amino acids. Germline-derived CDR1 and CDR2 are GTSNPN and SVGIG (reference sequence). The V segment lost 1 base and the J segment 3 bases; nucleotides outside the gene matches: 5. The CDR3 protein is CAWSGRGGYYGYTF. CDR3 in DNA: TGTGCCTGGAGTGGGAGAGGGGGCTACTATGGCTACACCTTC. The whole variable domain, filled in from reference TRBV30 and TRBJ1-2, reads SQTIHQWPATLVQPVGSPLSLECTVEGTSNPNLYWYRQAAGRGLQLLFYSVGIGQISSEVPQNLSASRPQDRQFILSSKKLLLSDSGFYLCAWSGRGGYYGYTFGSGTRLTVV.

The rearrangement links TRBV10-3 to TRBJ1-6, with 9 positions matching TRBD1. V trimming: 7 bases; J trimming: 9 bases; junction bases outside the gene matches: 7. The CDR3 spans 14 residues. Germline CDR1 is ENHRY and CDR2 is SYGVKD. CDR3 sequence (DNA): TGTGCCATCAATCCGGGACAGGGTGGTTCACCCCTCCACTTT. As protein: CAINPGQGGSPLHF.

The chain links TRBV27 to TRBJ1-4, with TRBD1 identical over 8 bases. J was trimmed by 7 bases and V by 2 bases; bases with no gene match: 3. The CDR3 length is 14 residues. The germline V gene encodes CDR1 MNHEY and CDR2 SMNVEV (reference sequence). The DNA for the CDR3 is TGTGCCAGCAGTTTAGGGACAGGCAGTGAAAAACTGTTTTTT. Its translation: CASSLGTGSEKLFF.

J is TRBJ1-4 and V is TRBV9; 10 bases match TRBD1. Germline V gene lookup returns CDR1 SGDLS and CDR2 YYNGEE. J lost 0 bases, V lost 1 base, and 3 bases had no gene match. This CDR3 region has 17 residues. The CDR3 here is CASSVSGQGATNEKLFF. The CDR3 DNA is TGTGCCAGCAGCGTAAGCGGACAGGGGGCAACTAATGAAAAACTGTTTTTT.

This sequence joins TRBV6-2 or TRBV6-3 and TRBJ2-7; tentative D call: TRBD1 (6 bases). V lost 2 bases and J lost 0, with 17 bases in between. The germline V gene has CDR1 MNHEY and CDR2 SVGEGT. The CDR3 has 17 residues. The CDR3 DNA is TGTGCCAGCAGTTACGGATACGGGGACAAAATCTCCTACGAGCAGTACTTC. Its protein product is CASSYGYGDKISYEQYF.

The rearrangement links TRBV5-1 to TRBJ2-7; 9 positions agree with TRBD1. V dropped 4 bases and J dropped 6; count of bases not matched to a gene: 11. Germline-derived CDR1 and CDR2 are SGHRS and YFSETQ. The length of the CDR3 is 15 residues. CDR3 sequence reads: CASSGTGGEPPEQYF. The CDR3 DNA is TGCGCCAGCAGCGGCACAGGGGGCGAGCCTCCCGAGCAGTACTTC.

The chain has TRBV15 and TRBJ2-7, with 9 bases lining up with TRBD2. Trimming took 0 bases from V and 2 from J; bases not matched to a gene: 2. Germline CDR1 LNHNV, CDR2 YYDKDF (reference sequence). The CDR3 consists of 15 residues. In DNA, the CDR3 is TGTGCCACCAGCAGAGAAGCTAGCGGGACCTACGAGCAGTACTTC. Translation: CATSREASGTYEQYF.